Described below is a single TCR beta chain sequence and its context. The source of the sample is a study of cytomegalovirus exposure and HLA in healthy donors. The PCR made use of 60 Vbeta and 13 Jbeta primers. The table came from immunoSEQ multiplex PCR; TCRdb's copy has only in-frame clones and leaves some out. The sample lists hundreds of thousands of clones, roughly four fifths occurring once. This clonotype originated in a girl aged 2-15 years in good health and CMV-seronegative. The material sequenced was PBMCs.

In DNA form, the CDR3 reads TGCGCCAGCAGCTTTAGGGGCACGGGCACTGAAGCTTTCTTT. Encoded protein: CASSFRGTGTEAFF. V is TRBV5-1 and J is TRBJ1-1, with D tentatively TRBD1 (5 bases). Trimming removed 2 bases from V and 4 bases from J, with 12 bases in between. The CDR3 runs 14 residues. The germline V gene encodes CDR1 SGHRS and CDR2 YFSETQ.